This T cell receptor (beta chain) was captured in a study of cytomegalovirus exposure and HLA in healthy donors (dated by TCRdb to between 2016 and 2019). The study in broad terms: An earlier analysis of some 550 of the donors reported approximately 290 Gb of sequence data and roughly 110 million unique TCR beta sequences from roughly 200 million T cells. An early release covering 550 to 700 HLA-typed donors comprised approximately 300 gigabases of sequencing data and around 80 million unique TCR sequences. Among the roughly 380 genotyped donors, around 81% belonged to the genetic ancestry cluster associated with self-reported Caucasian donors. The study aimed to test whether signatures of past pathogen exposure could be identified by cataloging public T cell receptors. Using immunosequencing, the study profiled T cell repertoires from 640 or so subjects and related those repertoires to cytomegalovirus serostatus. A separate validation cohort of about 110 different subjects was used in addition to the roughly 670-subject first cohort. To predict cytomegalovirus infection status, the study combined high-throughput TCR immunosequencing, statistical association of individual TCRs with disease status, and machine learning. In a later analysis, previously published TCR beta repertoires from more than 500 donors were re-analyzed and high-resolution HLA genotyping was added so that TCR occurrence patterns could be studied. Rather than drawing on any new phenotypic data, the later analysis identified candidate immune exposures from TCR beta sequences and the way those sequences occurred across donors. In an earlier analysis of a few hundred of the donors, high-throughput TCR beta sequencing was used to judge whether each TCR beta V gene segment behaved as functional or pseudogenic. Alongside the repertoire data, information on donor age, sex, ethnicity and CMV serostatus was compiled. A later genetic analysis used genome-wide SNP genotypes for about 60% of the roughly 700 donors, treating that subset as a discovery cohort. All discovery cohort repertoires had been generated on a single sequencing platform. HLA typing included class I and class II loci at four-digit resolution. The number of typed donors differed by locus: roughly 620-630 for A, B, C, DRB1 and DQB1; 522 for DQA1; some 610 for DPA1; and around 470 for DPB1. Several DR-DQ haplotypes were treated as single units for association and clustering because of strong linkage in the cohort. On average, 235,054 unique TCR beta nucleotide sequences were sequenced per donor among 300 to 500 genotyped donors of the cohort, with roughly 18% of those sequences being non-productive.

V lost 0 bases and J lost 3 bases; the stretch between them is 8 bases long. CDR1 SGHTA and CDR2 FQGTGA were looked up in the germline V gene. The CDR3 runs 14 amino acids, cysteine and phenylalanine included. Left in the record is the CDR3 DNA by itself, 42 bases read in frame from the first base. The cohort was made up of hundreds of healthy bone marrow donors. At the time of sampling, all cohort members were nominally healthy, though unrecorded immune exposures were likely present. The donor tested CMV seronegative and was one of the 352 seronegative cohort members. A peripheral blood sample was provided by each donor, and peripheral blood mononuclear cells were used for TCR beta sequencing. The Qiagen DNeasy Blood Extraction Kit was used to extract genomic DNA from the blood cell samples. A remark on this clone: The specificity of this receptor is unknown. Base quality data are lacking; no much larger clone is found one base away.

On the study overall, not on this receptor specifically: In this cohort, only TCR beta chains were sequenced, and detectable features were limited by the absence of alpha or paired-chain data. The sequencing pipeline was judged likely to have produced a cluster of highly shared sequence variants as a technical artifact. Strong co-occurrence of HLA alleles, especially DR and DQ, made assigning TCR associations to individual alleles difficult. In an earlier analysis of roughly 560 of the donors, most TCR beta V segments were observed in productive rearrangements about 87% or about 30% of the time, broadly matching IMGT annotations. The study listed 150 to 200 TCR beta chains as associated with cytomegalovirus. In a later analysis, the rate of TCR association differed among HLA loci, with DRB1 alleles having the most associated TCRs and HLA-C alleles having the fewest. In a later genetic analysis, fewer N-insertions in productive TCRs were reported among donors in an Asian-associated ancestry cluster than the roughly 700-donor mean. A few of the identified cytomegalovirus-associated TCR beta chains were confirmed in vitro to be specific for cytomegalovirus antigens. Cytomegalovirus status was reported to be diagnosed by the classifier with high specificity and sensitivity in both the original and validation cohorts. Specific HLA alleles were associated with over 15,000 TCR beta sequences at a false discovery rate of 0.05 in a later analysis. For the cohort, immune exposure information was limited to CMV serostatus. Because counts were too low, seventeen rarely observed V segments, including chromosome 9 orphons, were left out of the earlier analysis of 500 to 650 of the donors. A further reported finding was that TCR beta sequences accurately predicted the HLA-A and HLA-B alleles for most subjects in the first cohort. Across donors, most TCR sequences were observed very rarely, whereas some public TCRs were present in many individuals. According to a later analysis, parvovirus B19, influenza, CMV and Epstein-Barr virus appeared linked to several top co-occurrence clusters. Some IMGT-functional V segments, including TRBV6-2 and TRBV6-3, could not be distinguished by the 87-base-pair reads and were therefore excluded. Linkage disequilibrium might explain the correlated functional status among segregating V segments, but an unknown experimental factor could not be ruled out. The presence/absence analyses assumed that sequencing depth was roughly uniform across donors, and that assumption may not be true. Because HLA typing was missing for some donors at each locus, association tests included only the typed subset. An association between a missense DCLRE1C variant and V-gene and J-gene trimming of TCR beta chains was found in a later genetic analysis and replicated in an independent cohort. In a later analysis, most CMV-associated TCR beta chains were found to appear HLA-restricted, with HLA associations seemingly driven largely by CMV exposure. It was suggested by the authors that the approach could potentially be generalized to other disease states and immunological phenotypes. In a later analysis, HLA-associated TCR beta chains showed more clonal expansion and lower generation probabilities than non-associated chains that were equally common.

Libraries were prepared through the immunoSEQ multiplex PCR assay. For the multiplex PCR, a mixture combining 60 forward primers for TCR Vbeta segments and 13 reverse primers for TCR Jbeta segments was used. The CDR3 region of rearranged TCR beta genes was amplified from genomic DNA with a multiplex PCR assay. The amplified TCR beta libraries were sequenced on the Illumina HiSeq System as 87-base-pair reads. The original methods were these. A later analysis tallied 75 million to 95 million unique TCR beta chains across the 600 to 700 repertoires, and about 10 million of those chains were shared by two or more donors. Raw reads were error-corrected and collapsed into unique sequences by a nearest-neighbor algorithm in which closely related sequences were merged to remove PCR and sequencing errors. To assign V, D and J gene segments, CDR3 sequences were aligned to IMGT reference sequences. For a sequence to be retained, a match of at least six nucleotides to both a V gene segment and a J gene segment was required. A rearrangement counted as productive if the CDR3 had no stop codons and remained in frame with V and J, and every other rearrangement counted as non-productive. Following IMGT convention, CDR3 was defined as the stretch from the second conserved V-encoded cysteine to the conserved J-encoded phenylalanine. Sequences without an unambiguous match to a single V gene segment were excluded from the earlier analysis of 450 to 650 of the donors. In an earlier analysis of a few hundred of the donors, V segments were called functional above 56.7% productive rearrangements and were called segregating when the between-donor standard deviation exceeded 5%. To diagnose cytomegalovirus status from the catalog of TCR beta chain sequences, a statistical classification framework was built. In a later analysis, TCR nucleotide sequences were compared against IMGT/GENE-DB human TR gene sequences so that V and J genes could be assigned. Using the TCRdist pipeline, a later analysis assigned CDR3 sequences along with most-parsimonious VDJ recombination scenarios. A later analysis defined each TCR beta chain by its CDR3 amino acid sequence plus V-gene family, and excluded reads lacking a unique V-gene family. To address suspected cross-contamination and a sequencing artifact, a later analysis removed roughly 580 highly shared, low-generation-probability nucleotide sequences. In a later analysis, a clonal expansion index was calculated for each public chain from normalized within-repertoire ranks of inferred template counts. A later analysis computed generation probabilities with a VDJ recombination model fitted to out-of-frame rearrangements, and checked the results against IGoR. In a later analysis, TCR-TCR, TCR-HLA and TCR-CMV co-occurrence was scored with hypergeometric tests, and a repertoire-size bias correction was applied to TCR pairs. In a later analysis, false discovery rates were estimated by permuting HLA or CMV assignments 20 times. In a later analysis, co-occurring TCRs were grouped using DBSCAN, with TCRdist sequence similarity added in when clustering inside HLA-allele-positive subsets. Repertoires with fewer than 30,000 or more than 120,000 public chains, plus five repertoires with anomalous nucleotide sharing, were excluded from co-occurrence clustering. TCRdb provides this immuneACCESS table in a form limited to in-frame rearrangements. Some clones are lacking; in checked studies, under half of them reflect an unresolved V gene, and why the rest are absent is not known. V and J calls and clone size come straight from that table; D and trimming were deduced from the DNA. The sample table contains approximately 200,000 clones; only one count was recorded for around 77% of them. The ten largest clones represent around 1.6% of the sample.

The sample was PBMCs. This receptor was taken from a woman between 18 and 30 years old in good health and CMV-seronegative. The rearrangement combines TRBV7-3 with TRBJ1-1; TRBD1 is a possible D gene, resting on 5 matching bases. The DNA sequence is as follows: TGTGCCAGCAGCTTAACTAGGGGATACACTGAAGCTTTCTTT. It translates as CASSLTRGYTEAFF.